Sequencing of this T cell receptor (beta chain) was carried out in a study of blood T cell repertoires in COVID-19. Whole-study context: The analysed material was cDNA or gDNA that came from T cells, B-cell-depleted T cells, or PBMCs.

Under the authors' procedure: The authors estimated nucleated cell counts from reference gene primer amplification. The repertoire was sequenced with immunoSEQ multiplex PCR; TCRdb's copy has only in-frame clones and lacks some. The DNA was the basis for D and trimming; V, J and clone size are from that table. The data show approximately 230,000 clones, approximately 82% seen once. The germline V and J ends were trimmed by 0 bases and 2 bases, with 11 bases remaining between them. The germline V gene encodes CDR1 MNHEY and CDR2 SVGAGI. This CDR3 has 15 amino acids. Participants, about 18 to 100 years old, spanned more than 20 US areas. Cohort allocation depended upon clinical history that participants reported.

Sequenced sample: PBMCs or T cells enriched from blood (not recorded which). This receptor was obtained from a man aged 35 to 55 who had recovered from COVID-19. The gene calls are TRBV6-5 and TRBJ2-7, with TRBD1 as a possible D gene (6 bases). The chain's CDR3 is CASSYSEQGTYEQYF. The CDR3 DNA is TGTGCCAGCAGTTACTCAGAACAGGGCACCTACGAGCAGTACTTC.